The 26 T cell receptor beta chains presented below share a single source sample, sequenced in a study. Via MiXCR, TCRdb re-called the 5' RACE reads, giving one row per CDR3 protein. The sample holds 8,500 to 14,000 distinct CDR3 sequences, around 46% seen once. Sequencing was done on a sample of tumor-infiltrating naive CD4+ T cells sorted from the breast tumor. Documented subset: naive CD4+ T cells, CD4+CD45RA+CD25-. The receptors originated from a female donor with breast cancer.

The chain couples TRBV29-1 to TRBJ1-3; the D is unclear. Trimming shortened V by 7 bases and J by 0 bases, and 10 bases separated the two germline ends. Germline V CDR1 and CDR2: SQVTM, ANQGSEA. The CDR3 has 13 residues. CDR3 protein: CSALLSSGNTIYF. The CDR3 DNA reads TGCAGCGCCCTCTTAAGCTCTGGAAACACCATATATTTT. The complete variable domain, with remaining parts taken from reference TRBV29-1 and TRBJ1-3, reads SAVISQKPSRDICQRGTSLTIQCQVDSQVTMMFWYRQQPGQSLTLIATANQGSEATYESGFVIDKFPISRPNLTFSTLTVSNMSPEDSSIYLCSALLSSGNTIYFGEGSWLTVV.

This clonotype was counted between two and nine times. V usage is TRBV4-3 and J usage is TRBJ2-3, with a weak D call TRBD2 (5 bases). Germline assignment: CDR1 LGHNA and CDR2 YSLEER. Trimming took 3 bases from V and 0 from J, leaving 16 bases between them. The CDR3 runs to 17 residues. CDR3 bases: TGCGCCAGCAGCCACCGAACTACCCCGGGGAGCACAGATACGCAGTATTTT. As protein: CASSHRTTPGSTDTQYF.

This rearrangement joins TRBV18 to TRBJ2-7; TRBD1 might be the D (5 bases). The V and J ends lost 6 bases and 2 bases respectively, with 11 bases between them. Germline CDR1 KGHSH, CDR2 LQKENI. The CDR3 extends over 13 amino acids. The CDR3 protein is CASSDRMTYEQYV. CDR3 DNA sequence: TGTGCCAGCTCCGACAGAATGACCTACGAGCAGTACGTC.

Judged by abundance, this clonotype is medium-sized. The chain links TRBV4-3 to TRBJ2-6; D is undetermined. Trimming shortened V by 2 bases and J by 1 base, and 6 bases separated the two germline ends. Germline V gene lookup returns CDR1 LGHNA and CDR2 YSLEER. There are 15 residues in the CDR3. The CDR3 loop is CASSQSESGANVLTF. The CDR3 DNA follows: TGCGCCAGCAGCCAATCGGAATCTGGGGCCAACGTCCTGACTTTC.

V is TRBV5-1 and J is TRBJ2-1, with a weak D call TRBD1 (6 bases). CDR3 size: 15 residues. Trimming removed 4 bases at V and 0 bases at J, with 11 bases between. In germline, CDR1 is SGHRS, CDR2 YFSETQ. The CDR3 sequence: CASSPRDTSYNEQFF. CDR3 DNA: TGCGCCAGCAGCCCCAGGGACACCTCCTACAATGAGCAGTTCTTC.

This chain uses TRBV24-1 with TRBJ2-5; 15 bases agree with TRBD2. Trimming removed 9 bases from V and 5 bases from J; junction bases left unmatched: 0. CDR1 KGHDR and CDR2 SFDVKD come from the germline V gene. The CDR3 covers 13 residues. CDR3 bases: TGTGCCACCGGGACTAGCGGGAGGGAGACCCAGTACTTC. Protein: CATGTSGRETQYF.

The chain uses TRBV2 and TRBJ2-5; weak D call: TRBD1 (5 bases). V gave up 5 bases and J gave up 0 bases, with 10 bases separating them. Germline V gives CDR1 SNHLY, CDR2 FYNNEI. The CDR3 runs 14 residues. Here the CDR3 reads CASSQTAYQETQYF. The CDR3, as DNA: TGTGCCAGCAGTCAGACAGCGTACCAAGAGACCCAGTACTTC.

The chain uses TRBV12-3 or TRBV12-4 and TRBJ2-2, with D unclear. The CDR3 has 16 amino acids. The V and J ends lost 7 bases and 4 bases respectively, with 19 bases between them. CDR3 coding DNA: TGTGCCAGCAAAGGAATGCGGTCCTTAATCACCGGGGAGCTGTTTTTT. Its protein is CASKGMRSLITGELFF.

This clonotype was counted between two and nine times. The CDR3 here is CASSDFRTSSYEQYF. CDR3 bases: TGTGCCAGCAGCGATTTCAGGACCAGCTCCTACGAGCAGTACTTC. The chain recombines TRBV6-5 with TRBJ2-7; D not certain. Germline CDR1 is MNHEY and CDR2 is SVGAGI. This CDR3 contains 15 residues. V lost 6 bases and J lost 0, with 15 bases in between.

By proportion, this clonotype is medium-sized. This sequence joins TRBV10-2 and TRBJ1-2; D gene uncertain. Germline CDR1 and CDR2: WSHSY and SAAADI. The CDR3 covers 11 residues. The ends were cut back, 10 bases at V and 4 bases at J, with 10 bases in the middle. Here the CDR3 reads CATRAGYGYTF. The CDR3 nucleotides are TGCGCCACCCGGGCCGGCTATGGCTACACCTTC.

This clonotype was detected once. The CDR3 sequence: CATDAVGFAGANVLTF. CDR3 nucleotides: TGTGCCACCGACGCGGTTGGGTTCGCTGGGGCCAACGTCCTGACTTTC. The rearrangement uses TRBV24-1 and TRBJ2-6, with D hard to call. The V and J ends lost 9 bases and 2 bases respectively, with 16 bases between them. CDR3 length: 16 amino acids. CDR1 is KGHDR, CDR2 SFDVKD, per germline.

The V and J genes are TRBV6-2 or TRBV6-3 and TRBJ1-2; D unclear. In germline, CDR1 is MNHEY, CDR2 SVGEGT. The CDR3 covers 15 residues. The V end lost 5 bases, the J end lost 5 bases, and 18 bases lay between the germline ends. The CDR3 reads CASSKSLEDQYGYTF. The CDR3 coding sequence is TGTGCCAGCAGTAAGTCCTTGGAAGACCAATATGGCTACACCTTC.

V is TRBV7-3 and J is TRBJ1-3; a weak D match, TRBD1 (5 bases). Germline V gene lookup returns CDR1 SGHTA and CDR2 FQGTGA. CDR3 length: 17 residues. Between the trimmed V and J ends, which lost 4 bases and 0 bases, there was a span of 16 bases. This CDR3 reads CASSSTGPFNSGNTIYF. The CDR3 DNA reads TGTGCCAGCAGCTCCACAGGCCCCTTCAACTCTGGAAACACCATATATTTT.

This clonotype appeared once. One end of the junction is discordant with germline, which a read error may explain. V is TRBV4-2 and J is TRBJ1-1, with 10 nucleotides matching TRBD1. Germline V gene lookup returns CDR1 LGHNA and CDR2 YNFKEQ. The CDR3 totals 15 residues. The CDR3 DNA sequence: TGTGCCAGCAGCCAAGGACAGGGGGCGAACGCTGAAGCTTTCTTT. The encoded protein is CASSQGQGANAEAFF.

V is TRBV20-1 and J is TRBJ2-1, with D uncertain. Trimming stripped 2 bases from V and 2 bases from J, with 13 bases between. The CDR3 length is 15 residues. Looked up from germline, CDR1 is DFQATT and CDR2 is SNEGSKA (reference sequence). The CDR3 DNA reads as TGCAGTGCTAGACCCGTGGGGAATGCCTACAATGAGCAGTTCTTC. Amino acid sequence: CSARPVGNAYNEQFF.

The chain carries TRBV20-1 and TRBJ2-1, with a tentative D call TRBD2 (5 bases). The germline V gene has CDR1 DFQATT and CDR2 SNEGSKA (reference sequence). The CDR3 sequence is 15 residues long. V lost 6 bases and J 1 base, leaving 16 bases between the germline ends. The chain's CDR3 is CSAKIKSGSYNEQFF. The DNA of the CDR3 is TGCAGTGCCAAAATTAAAAGCGGTTCCTACAATGAGCAGTTCTTC.

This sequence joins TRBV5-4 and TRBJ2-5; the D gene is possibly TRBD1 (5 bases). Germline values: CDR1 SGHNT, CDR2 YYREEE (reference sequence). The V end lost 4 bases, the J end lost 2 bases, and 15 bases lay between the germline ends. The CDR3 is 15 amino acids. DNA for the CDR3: TGTGCCAGCAGCCCACCAGGGCTTCGGCAAGAGACCCAGTACTTC. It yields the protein CASSPPGLRQETQYF.

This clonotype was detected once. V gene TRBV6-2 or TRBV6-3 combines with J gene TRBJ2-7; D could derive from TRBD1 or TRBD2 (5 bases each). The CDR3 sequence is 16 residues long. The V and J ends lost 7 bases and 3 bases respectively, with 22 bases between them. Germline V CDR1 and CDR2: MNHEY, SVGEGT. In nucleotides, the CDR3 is TGTGCCAGCATGAGAGTTGGGGGAGCAAGCTACTACGAGCAGTACGTC. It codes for CASMRVGGASYYEQYV.

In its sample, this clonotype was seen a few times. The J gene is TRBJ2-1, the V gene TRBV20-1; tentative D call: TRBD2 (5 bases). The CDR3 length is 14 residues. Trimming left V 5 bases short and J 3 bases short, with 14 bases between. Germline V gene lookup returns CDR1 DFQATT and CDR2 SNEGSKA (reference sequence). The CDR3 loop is CSAPLAYDYNEQFF. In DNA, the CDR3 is TGCAGTGCTCCGCTAGCATACGACTACAATGAGCAGTTCTTC.

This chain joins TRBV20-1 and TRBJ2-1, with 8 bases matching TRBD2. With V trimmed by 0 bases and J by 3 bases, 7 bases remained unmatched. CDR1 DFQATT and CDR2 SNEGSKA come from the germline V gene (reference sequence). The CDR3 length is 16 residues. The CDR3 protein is CSARDLAGGFYNEQFF. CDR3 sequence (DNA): TGCAGTGCTAGAGATCTGGCGGGAGGATTCTACAATGAGCAGTTCTTC.

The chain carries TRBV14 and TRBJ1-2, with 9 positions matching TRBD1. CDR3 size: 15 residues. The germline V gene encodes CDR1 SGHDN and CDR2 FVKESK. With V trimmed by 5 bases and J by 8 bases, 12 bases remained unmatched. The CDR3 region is CASSRYTQGADGYTF. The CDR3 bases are TGTGCCAGCAGCAGATATACACAGGGGGCTGACGGCTACACCTTC.

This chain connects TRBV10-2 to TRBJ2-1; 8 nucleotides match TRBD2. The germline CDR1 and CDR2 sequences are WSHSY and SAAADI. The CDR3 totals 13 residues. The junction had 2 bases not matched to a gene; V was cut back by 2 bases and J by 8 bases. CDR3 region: CASSEETSDEQFF. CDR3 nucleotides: TGCGCCAGCAGTGAGGAGACTAGCGATGAGCAGTTCTTC.

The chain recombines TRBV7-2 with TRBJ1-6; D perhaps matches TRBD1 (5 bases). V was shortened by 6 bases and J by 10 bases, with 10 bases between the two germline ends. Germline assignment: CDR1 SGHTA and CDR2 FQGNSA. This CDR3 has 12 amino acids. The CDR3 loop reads CASSPDTSPLHF. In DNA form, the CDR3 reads TGTGCCAGCAGTCCGGACACGTCACCCCTCCACTTT.

The CDR3 loop is CSELGQGESTNEKLFF. Here the CDR3 DNA reads TGCAGCGAACTCGGACAGGGAGAGTCAACTAATGAAAAACTGTTTTTT. This rearrangement joins TRBV20-1 to TRBJ1-4; 8 nucleotides align to TRBD1. Per the germline V gene, CDR1 is DFQATT and CDR2 is SNEGSKA (reference sequence). CDR3 length equals 16 residues.

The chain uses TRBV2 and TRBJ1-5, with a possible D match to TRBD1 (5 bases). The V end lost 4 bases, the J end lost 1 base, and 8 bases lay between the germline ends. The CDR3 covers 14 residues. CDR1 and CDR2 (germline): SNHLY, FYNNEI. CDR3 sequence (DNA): TGTGCCAGCAGTGTTGGGGGGAGCAATCAGCCCCAGCATTTT. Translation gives CASSVGGSNQPQHF.

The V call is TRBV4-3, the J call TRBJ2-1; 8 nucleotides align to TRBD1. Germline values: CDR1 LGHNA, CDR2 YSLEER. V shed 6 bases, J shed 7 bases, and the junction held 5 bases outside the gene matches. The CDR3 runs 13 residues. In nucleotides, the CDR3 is TGCGCCAGCAGGCGGACAGGGCGGAATGAGCAGTTCTTC. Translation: CASRRTGRNEQFF.